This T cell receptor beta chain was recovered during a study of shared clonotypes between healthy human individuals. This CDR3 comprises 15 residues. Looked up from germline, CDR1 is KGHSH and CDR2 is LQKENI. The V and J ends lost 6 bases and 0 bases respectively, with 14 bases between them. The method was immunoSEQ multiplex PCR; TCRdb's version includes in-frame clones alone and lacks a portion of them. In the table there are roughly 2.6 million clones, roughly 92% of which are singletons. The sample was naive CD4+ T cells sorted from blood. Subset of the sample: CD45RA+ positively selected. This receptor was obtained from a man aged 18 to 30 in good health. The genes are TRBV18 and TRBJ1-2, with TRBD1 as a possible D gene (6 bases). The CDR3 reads CASSRTGNSNYGYTF. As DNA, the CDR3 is TGTGCCAGCTCGAGAACAGGGAATTCTAACTATGGCTACACCTTC.